This TCR beta chain was sequenced for a study of T cell changes during pregnancy in multiple sclerosis. Germline assignment: CDR1 SGHAT and CDR2 FQNNGV. The CDR3 contains 13 residues. Trimming cost V 6 bases and J 5 bases, with 13 bases left between them. TCRdb's copy holds only in-frame clones and misses some; the assay was immunoSEQ multiplex PCR. The data contain roughly 59,000 clones, approximately 92% of them seen just once; the ten biggest clones take up less than 0.45%. Sequencing was performed on CD4+ T cells from peripheral blood mononuclear cells, taken before pregnancy. The clonotype originates from a female donor with multiple sclerosis, enrolled in a pregnancy study. The chain is built from TRBV11-2 and TRBJ1-1, with D hard to call. In DNA, the CDR3 is TGTGCCAGCAGGTCCATAGCCGGGACTGAAGCTTTCTTT. This sequence encodes CASRSIAGTEAFF.